In its sample, the clone carrying this T cell receptor (beta chain) was seen once. Its specificity is unknown. The ends lost 0 bases at V and 6 bases at J; junction bases unmatched: 3. Germline V lookup: CDR1 SGHVS, CDR2 FQNEAQ. The length of the CDR3 is 14 residues. The sample originates from a study of long-term antiretroviral therapy in people with HIV. Study-wide findings and caveats: Clonal expansions arising prior to ART prevailed in the repertoire at every time point.

The assay used was immunoSEQ (version v3.0), run at survey level. Only in-frame clones appear in the TCRdb table, and some are missing; sequencing was by immunoSEQ multiplex PCR. This table holds just over 20,000 clones, about 80% found once. This clonotype was sampled from a man aged 18 to 30 with HIV. J is TRBJ1-2 and V is TRBV7-8, with 8 bases that match TRBD1. Sequenced material: unsorted PBMCs, taken 0.5 years after starting antiretroviral therapy. In DNA form, the CDR3 reads TGTGCCAGCAGCTTAGCACAGGGGGTCGATGGCTACACCTTC. It translates to CASSLAQGVDGYTF.